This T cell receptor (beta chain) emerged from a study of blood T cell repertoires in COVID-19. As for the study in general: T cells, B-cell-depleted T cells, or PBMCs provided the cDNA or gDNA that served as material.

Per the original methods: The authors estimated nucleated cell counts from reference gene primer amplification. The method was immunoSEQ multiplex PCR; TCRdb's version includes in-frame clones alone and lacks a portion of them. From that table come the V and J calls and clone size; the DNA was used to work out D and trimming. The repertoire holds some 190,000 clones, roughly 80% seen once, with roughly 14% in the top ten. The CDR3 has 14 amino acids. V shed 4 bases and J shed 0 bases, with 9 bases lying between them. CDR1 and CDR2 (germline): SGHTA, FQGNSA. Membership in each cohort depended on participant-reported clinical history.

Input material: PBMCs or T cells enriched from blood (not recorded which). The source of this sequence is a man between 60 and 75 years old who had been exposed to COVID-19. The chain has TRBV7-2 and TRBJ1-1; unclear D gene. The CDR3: CASSSNAMNTEAFF. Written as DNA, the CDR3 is TGTGCCAGCAGCTCGAATGCGATGAACACTGAAGCTTTCTTT.